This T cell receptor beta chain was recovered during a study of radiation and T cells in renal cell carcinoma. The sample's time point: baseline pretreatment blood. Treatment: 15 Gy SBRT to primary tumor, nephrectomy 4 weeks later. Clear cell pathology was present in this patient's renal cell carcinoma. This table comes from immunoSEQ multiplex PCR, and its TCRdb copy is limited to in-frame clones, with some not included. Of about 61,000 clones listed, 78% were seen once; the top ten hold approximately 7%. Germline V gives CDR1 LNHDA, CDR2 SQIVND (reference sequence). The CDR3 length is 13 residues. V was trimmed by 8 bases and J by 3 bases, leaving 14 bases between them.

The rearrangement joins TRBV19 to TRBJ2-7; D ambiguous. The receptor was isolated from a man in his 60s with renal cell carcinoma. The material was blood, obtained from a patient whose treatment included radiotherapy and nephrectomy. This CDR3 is CASSTNSRYEQYF. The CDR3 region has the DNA TGTGCCAGTTCAACAAACAGCCGCTACGAGCAGTACTTC.